The sample holds one count of the clone carrying this TCR beta chain. The antigen is undetermined. The sample belongs to a study of shared clonotypes between healthy human individuals. Study-wide background: A donor's plate count was three for CD4 naive and three for CD4 memory; CD8 naive had two and CD8 memory one. Study conclusions and caveats: Rarefaction showed that sequencing of sorted subsets was incomplete (despite large depth). In four donors, approximately 5% of naive CD4 clonotypes appeared in common.

The CDR3 contains 14 residues. The germline V gene encodes CDR1 MDHEN and CDR2 SYDVKM. V lost 5 bases, J lost 10 bases, and 11 bases stayed unmatched. Original data processing: Filtering differed because ImmunoSEQ produced junction-only sequences that carried no quality scores. Produced via immunoSEQ multiplex PCR; TCRdb's table is partial and in-frame only. That table furnishes V, J and clone size, whereas the DNA furnished D and trimming. This table has around 350,000 clones, around 70% appearing once. Sequenced sample: memory CD4+ T cells sorted from blood. Subset in this sample: CD45RA-negative fraction. The chain employs TRBV28 and TRBJ2-1; 7 bases match TRBD2. The sequence derives from a man younger than 40 in good health. This CDR3 reads CASSRTRGPAEQFF. The CDR3 DNA reads TGTGCCAGCAGTCGGACTAGAGGACCAGCGGAGCAGTTCTTC.